These T cell receptor beta chains were read from a single sample in a study of Graves' ophthalmopathy and Graves' hyperthyroidism. MiXCR, applied by TCRdb to the multiplex PCR reads, yields one record per CDR3 protein. The sample lists around 400,000 distinct CDR3 sequences, roughly 18% seen once, with roughly 1.6% in the top ten. Sequenced material: peripheral blood. The origin of the receptors is a woman between 18 and 29 years old with Graves' ophthalmopathy. Each CDR3 is given without its conserved first and last residue.

TRBJ2-7	12	TRBV5-1	ASSLVPIAYEQY
TRBJ1-2	12	TRBV13	ASSSGPAGGGYT
TRBJ2-5	14	TRBV28	ASSLSGTSVEETQY
TRBJ2-7	11	TRBV2	ASSDGPGIEQY
TRBJ2-5	10	TRBV12-3/TRBV12-4	ASSFWEETQY
TRBJ1-5	10	TRBV12-3/TRBV12-4	ASSWWEQPQH
TRBJ1-2	13	TRBV20-1	SASVGSSVIYGYT
TRBJ1-5	12	TRBV20-1	SAREPGSGQPQH
TRBJ2-7	13	TRBV18	ASSPLRDSSYEQY
TRBJ1-5	14	TRBV20-1	SAPRGTTYSNQPQH
TRBJ2-7	13	TRBV4-1	ASSQVGDSDYEQY
TRBJ1-1	10	TRBV11-2	ASSLEESRPY
TRBJ2-5	17	TRBV6-4	ASSSLAIRLAGVLETQY
TRBJ1-1	12	TRBV12-3/TRBV12-4	ASSLRTGGTEAF
TRBJ2-7	11	TRBV30	AWSASGAREQY
TRBJ1-1	16	TRBV19	ASSIDGGAISPNTEAF
TRBJ1-2	13	TRBV24-1	ATSGTNRPQEGYT
TRBJ1-6	12	TRBV6-1	AARRDSYNSPLH
TRBJ2-4	12	TRBV6-5	ASSYAGTEDIQY
TRBJ2-5	13	TRBV12-3/TRBV12-4	ASSRLAGDMETQY
TRBJ2-2	13	TRBV6-5	ASSYSLRGTGELF
TRBJ1-4	11	TRBV12-3/TRBV12-4	ASRRIVSEKLF
TRBJ1-5	15	TRBV19	ASSIGGTGISNQPQH
TRBJ2-5	14	TRBV4-3	ASSQDWGTGSETQY
TRBJ2-7	15	TRBV18	ASSPLLTGTGIYEQY
TRBJ2-2	13	TRBV6-5	ASSYGTGGLGELF
TRBJ1-5	12	TRBV7-9	ASSYGSGNQPQH
TRBJ1-1	10	TRBV2	ASRAGNTEAF
TRBJ2-2	12	TRBV7-2	ASSLERGGGELF
TRBJ2-7	14	TRBV5-6	ASSLAWTGGVWEQY
TRBJ1-2	12	TRBV20-1	SAAIRGYYDGYT
TRBJ2-7	11	TRBV6-2/TRBV6-3	ASSYMGNYEQY
TRBJ1-1	11	TRBV7-9	ASSSQGGGDAF
TRBJ1-5	11	TRBV29-1	SVEVGVGQPQH
TRBJ1-2	14	TRBV15	ATSRGGQGMADGYT
TRBJ2-2	13	TRBV15	ATSRVMGVTGELF
TRBJ2-3	15	TRBV12-3/TRBV12-4	ASSLWLSGRSTDTQY
TRBJ1-2	17	TRBV7-3	ASSLRTPPRDGRVDGYT
TRBJ2-4	14	TRBV12-3/TRBV12-4	ASSLGQALAKNIQY
TRBJ2-4	15	TRBV7-2	ASSLVRRAGAKNIQY
TRBJ2-7	13	TRBV7-8	ASSPPGQGTHEQY
TRBJ1-2	12	TRBV7-9	ASSPWGGWDGYT
TRBJ2-7	12	TRBV7-9	ASSLDSSPYEQY
TRBJ1-2	14	TRBV9	ASSVVGAGTVYGYT
TRBJ2-7	16	TRBV4-2	ASSPQYLGGTQLYEQY
TRBJ2-7	12	TRBV4-2	ASSHGGSTYEQY
TRBJ2-7	13	TRBV9	ASSPSGGILYEQY
TRBJ2-4	11	TRBV12-3/TRBV12-4	ASTTQGWDIQY